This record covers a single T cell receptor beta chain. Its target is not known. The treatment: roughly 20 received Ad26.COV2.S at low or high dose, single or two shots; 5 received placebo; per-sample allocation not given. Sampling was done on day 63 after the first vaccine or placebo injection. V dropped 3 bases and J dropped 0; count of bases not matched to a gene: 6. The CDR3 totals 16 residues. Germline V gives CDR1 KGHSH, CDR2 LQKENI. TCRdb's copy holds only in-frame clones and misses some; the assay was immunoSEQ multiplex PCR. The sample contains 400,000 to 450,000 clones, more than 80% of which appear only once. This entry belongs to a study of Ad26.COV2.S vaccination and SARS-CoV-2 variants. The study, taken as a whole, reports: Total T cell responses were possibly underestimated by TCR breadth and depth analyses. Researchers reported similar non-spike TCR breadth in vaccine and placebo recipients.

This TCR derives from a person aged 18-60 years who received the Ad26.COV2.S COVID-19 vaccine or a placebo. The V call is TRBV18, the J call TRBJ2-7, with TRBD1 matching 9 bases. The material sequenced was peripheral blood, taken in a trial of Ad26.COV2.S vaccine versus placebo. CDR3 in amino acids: CASSPFRDRASYEQYF. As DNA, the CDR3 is TGTGCCAGCTCACCTTTCCGGGACAGGGCCTCCTACGAGCAGTACTTC.